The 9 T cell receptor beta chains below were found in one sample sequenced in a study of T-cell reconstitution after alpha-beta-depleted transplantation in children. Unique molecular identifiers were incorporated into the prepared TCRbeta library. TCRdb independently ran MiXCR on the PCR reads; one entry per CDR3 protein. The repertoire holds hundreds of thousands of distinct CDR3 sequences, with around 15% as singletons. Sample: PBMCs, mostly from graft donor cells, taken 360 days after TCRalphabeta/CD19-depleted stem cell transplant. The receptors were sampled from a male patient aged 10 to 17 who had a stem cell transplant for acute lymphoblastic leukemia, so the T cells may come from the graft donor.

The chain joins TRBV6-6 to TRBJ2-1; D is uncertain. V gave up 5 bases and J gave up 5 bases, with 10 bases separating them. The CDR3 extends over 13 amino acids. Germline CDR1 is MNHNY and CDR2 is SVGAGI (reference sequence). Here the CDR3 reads CASSKPNHNEQFF. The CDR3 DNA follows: TGTGCCAGCAGTAAACCTAACCACAATGAGCAGTTCTTC.

The chain's CDR3 is CASSFQGGLGSGELFF. In DNA, the CDR3 is TGTGCCAGCAGCTTCCAAGGAGGTTTGGGCTCCGGGGAGCTGTTTTTT. The chain uses TRBV7-3 and TRBJ2-2; TRBD2 might be the D (5 bases). The CDR3 loop spans 16 amino acids. Trimming stripped 3 bases from V and 6 bases from J, with 17 bases between. CDR1 SGHTA and CDR2 FQGTGA come from the germline V gene.

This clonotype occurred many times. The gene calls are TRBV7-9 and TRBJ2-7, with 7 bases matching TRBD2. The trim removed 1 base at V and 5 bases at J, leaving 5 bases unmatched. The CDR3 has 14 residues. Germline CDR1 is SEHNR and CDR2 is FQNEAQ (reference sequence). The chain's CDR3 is CASSLGGSFDEQYF. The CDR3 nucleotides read TGTGCCAGCAGCTTAGGCGGGAGTTTCGACGAGCAGTACTTC.

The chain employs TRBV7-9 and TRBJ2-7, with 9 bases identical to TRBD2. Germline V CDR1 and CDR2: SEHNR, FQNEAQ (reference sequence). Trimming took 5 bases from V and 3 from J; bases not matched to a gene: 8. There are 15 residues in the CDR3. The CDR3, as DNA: TGTGCCAGCAGCGATTATAGCGGGAGAGACTACGAGCAGTACTTC. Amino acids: CASSDYSGRDYEQYF.

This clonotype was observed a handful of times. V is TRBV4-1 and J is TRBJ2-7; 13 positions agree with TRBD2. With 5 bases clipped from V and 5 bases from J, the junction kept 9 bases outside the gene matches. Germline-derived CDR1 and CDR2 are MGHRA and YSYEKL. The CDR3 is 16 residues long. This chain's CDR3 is CASSRTTGTSGNEQYF. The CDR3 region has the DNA TGCGCCAGCAGCAGGACCACCGGGACTAGCGGGAACGAGCAGTACTTC.

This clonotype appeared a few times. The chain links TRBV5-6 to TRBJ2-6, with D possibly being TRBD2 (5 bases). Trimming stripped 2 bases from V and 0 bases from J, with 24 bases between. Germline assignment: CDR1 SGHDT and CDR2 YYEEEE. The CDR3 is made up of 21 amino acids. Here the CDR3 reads CASSLRGLRKDQHSGANVLTF. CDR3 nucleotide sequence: TGTGCCAGCAGCTTACGAGGACTTAGGAAAGACCAACACTCTGGGGCCAACGTCCTGACTTTC.

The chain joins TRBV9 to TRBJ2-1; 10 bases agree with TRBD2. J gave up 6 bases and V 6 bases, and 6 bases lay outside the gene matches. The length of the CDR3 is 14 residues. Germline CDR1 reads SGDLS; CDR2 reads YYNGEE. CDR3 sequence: CASNHSSGSNEQFF. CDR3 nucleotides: TGTGCCAGCAATCACTCTAGCGGGAGCAATGAGCAGTTCTTC.

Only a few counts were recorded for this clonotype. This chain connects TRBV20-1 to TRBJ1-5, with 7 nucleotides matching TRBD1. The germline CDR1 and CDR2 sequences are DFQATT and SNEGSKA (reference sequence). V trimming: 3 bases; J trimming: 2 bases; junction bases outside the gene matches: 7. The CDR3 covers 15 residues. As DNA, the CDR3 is TGCAGTGCTAGTAGGGGGCCCTTTGGCAATCAGCCCCAGCATTTT. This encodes CSASRGPFGNQPQHF.

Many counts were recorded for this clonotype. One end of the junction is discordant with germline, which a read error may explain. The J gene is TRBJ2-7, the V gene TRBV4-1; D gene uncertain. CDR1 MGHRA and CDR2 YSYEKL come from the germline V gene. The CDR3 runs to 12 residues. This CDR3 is CASSQDSYEQYF. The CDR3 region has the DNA TGTGCCAGCAGCCAAGATAGCTACGAGCAGTACTTC.